Below are 2 T cell receptor beta chains sequenced from a single sample in a study of beta chain features in type 1 diabetes. Expressed TCRB transcripts were sequenced, since all the RNA that had been isolated was reverse transcribed. Sequencing used immunoSEQ multiplex PCR; TCRdb keeps in-frame clones, though not all of them. Among about 360,000 clones listed, about 12% were seen once. Sequenced: naive CD4+ T cells from blood. The receptors stem from a man younger than 30 in good health.

This clone was recorded a few times. The chain has TRBV7-2 and TRBJ1-5, with D unclear. CDR1 SGHTA and CDR2 FQGNSA come from the germline V gene. The CDR3 sequence is 15 residues long. Trimming removed 1 base from V and 0 bases from J, with 7 bases in between. CDR3 coding DNA: TGTGCCAGCAGCTTAGGGCACCATAGCAATCAGCCCCAGCATTTT. Encoded protein: CASSLGHHSNQPQHF.

V and J are TRBV30 and TRBJ1-6; TRBD1 matches at 10 bases. The CDR3 has 16 amino acids. The germline CDR1 and CDR2 sequences are GTSNPN and SVGIG (reference sequence). J gave up 8 bases and V 7 bases, and 14 bases lay outside the gene matches. The CDR3 region has the DNA TGTGCCTCGACCGCCGGGACAGGGGCTTGGTATTCACCCCTCCACTTT. Translation: CASTAGTGAWYSPLHF.